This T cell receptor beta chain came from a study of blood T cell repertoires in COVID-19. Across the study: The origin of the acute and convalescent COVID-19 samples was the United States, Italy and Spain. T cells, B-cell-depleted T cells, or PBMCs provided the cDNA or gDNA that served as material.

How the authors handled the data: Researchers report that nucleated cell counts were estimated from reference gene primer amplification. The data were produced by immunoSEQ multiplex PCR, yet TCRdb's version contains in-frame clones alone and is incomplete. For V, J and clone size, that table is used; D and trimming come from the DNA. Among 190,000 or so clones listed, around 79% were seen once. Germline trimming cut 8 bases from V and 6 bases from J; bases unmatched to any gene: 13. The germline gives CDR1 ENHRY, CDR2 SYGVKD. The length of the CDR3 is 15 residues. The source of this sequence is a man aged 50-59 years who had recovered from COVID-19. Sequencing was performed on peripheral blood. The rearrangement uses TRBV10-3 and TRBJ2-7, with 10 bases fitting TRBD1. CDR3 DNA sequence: TGTGCCATCGGCCAGGACGGGACAGGGGTTCGCGAGCAGTACTTC. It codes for CAIGQDGTGVREQYF.